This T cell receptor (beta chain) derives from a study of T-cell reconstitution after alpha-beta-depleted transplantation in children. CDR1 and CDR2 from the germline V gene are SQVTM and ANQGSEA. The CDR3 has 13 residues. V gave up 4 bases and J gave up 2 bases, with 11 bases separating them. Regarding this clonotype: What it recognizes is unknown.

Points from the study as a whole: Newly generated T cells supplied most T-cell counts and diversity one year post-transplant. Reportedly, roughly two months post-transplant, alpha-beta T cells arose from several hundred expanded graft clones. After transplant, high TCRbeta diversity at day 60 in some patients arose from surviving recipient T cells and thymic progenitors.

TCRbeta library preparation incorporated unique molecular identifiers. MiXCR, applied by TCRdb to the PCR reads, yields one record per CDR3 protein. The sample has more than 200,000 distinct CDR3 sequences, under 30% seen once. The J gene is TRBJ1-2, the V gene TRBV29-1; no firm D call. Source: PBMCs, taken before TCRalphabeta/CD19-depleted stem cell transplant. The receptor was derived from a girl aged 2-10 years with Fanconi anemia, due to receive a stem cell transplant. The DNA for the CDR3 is TGCAGCGTTGGCCAGGCGTCCAACTATGGCTACACCTTC. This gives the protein CSVGQASNYGYTF.